A selection of T cell receptor beta chains follows, all from one sample in a study of blood T cell repertoires in COVID-19. The protocol was immunoSEQ multiplex PCR, while the TCRdb copy is restricted to in-frame clones and leaves out a portion. The sample has fewer than 250,000 clones, 89% seen once. The sample consisted of PBMCs or T cells enriched from blood (not recorded which). The receptor set was obtained from a woman younger than 30 who had recovered from COVID-19. CDR3s include the opening cysteine and the closing phenylalanine or tryptophan. The D gene is left open where the match is weak. Clone size is stated in some rows and not others, as once, few, many or a class when expanded.

>TRBV30|TRBJ2-3|.|.
CAWSVGGADTQYF
TGTGCCTGGAGTGTCGGCGGGGCAGATACGCAGTATTTT
>TRBV25-1|TRBJ1-3|once|.
CASSPFSGNTIYF
TGTGCCAGCAGTCCCTTCTCTGGAAACACCATATATTTT
>TRBV27|TRBJ2-3|.|TRBD1
CASSPDLTRQGVTDTQYF
TGTGCCAGCAGTCCTGATCTCACCCGACAGGGAGTCACAGATACGCAGTATTTT
>TRBV28|TRBJ1-5|many|TRBD1
CASRIPTGGHQPQHF
TGTGCCAGCAGAATACCGACAGGGGGCCATCAGCCCCAGCATTTT
>TRBV11-2|TRBJ1-2|.|.
CASSLGGRDYGYTF
TGTGCCAGCAGCTTAGGAGGGCGCGACTATGGCTACACCTTC
>TRBV5-6|TRBJ1-4|.|TRBD1
CASSPGQGREKLFF
TGTGCCAGCAGCCCAGGACAGGGCCGTGAAAAACTGTTTTTT
>TRBV11-2|TRBJ2-2|.|.
CASSSVSLTGTGELFF
TGTGCCAGCAGCTCAGTGTCCTTGACAGGCACCGGGGAGCTGTTTTTT
>TRBV4-1|TRBJ2-3|once|.
CASSQEGRGSTDTQYF
TGCGCCAGCAGCCAAGAGGGAAGGGGGAGCACAGATACGCAGTATTTT
>TRBV12-5|TRBJ1-1|.|.
CASGWTTSGNTEAFF
TGTGCTAGTGGTTGGACAACGTCGGGGAACACTGAAGCTTTCTTT
>TRBV18|TRBJ1-2|.|TRBD1
CASSPQGGYGYTF
TGTGCCAGCTCACCGCAGGGGGGCTATGGCTACACCTTC